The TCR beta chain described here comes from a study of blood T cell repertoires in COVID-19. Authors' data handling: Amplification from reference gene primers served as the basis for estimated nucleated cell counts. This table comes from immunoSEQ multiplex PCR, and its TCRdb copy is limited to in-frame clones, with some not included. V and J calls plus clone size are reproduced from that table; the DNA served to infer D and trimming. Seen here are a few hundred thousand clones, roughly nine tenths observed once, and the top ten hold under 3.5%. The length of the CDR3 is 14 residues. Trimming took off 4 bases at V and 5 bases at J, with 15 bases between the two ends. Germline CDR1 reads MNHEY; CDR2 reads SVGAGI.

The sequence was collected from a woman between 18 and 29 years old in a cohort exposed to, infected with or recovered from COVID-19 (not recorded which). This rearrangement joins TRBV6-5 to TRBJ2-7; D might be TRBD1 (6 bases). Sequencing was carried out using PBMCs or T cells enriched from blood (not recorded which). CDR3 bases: TGTGCCAGCAGTTTTACAGGGAGAGGGGACGAGCAGTACTTC. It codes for CASSFTGRGDEQYF.